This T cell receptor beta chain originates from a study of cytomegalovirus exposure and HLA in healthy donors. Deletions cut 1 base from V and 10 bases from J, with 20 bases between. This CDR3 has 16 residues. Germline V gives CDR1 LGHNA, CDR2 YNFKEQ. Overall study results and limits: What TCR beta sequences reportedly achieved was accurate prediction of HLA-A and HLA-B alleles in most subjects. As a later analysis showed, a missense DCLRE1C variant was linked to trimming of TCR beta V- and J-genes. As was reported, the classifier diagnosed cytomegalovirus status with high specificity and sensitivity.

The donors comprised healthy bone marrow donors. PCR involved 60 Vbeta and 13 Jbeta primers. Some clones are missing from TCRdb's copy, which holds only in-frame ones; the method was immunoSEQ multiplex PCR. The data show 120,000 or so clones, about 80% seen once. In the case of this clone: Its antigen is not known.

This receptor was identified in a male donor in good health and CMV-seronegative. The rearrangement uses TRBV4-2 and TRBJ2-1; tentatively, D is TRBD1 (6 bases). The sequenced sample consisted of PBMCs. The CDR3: CASSQGHRDMDPEQFF. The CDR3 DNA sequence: TGTGCCAGCAGCCAAGGGCACCGGGACATGGATCCCGAGCAGTTCTTC.